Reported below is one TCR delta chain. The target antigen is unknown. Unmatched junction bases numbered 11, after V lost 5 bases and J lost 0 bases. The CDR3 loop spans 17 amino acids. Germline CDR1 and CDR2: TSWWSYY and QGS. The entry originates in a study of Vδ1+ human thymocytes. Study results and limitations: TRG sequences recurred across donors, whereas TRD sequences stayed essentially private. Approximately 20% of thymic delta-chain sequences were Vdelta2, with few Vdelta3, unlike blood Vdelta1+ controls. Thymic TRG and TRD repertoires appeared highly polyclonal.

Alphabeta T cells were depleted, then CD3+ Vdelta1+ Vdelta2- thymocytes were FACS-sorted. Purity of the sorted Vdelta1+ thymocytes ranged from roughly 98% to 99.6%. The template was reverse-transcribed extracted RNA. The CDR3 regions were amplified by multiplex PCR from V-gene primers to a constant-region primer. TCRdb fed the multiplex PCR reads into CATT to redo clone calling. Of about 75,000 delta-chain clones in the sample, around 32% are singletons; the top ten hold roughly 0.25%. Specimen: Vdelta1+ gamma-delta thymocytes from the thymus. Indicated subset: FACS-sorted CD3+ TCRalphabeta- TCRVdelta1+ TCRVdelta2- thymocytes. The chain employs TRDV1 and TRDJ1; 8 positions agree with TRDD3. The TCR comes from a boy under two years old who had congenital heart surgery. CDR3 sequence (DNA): TGTGCTCTTGGGTCGCAGGGTTGGGGGATGGACACCGATAAACTCATCTTT. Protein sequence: CALGSQGWGMDTDKLIF.